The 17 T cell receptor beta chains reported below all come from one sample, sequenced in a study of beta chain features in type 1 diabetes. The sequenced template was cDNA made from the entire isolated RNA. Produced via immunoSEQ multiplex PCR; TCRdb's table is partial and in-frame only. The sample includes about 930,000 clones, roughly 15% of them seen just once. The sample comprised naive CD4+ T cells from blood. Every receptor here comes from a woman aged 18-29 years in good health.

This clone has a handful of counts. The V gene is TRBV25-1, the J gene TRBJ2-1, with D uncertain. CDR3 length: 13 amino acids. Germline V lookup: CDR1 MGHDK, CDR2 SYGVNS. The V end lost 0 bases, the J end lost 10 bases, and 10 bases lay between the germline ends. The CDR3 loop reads CASSEYPVQEQFF. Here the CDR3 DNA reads TGTGCCAGCAGTGAATACCCCGTACAGGAGCAGTTCTTC.

This CDR3 is CASSVAGEREQFF. The CDR3 DNA reads TGTGCCAGCAGCGTAGCGGGGGAAAGGGAGCAGTTCTTC. The chain is built from TRBV9 and TRBJ2-1, with a weak D call TRBD2 (6 bases). This CDR3 is built from 13 residues. Per the germline V gene, CDR1 is SGDLS and CDR2 is YYNGEE. V lost 0 bases and J 10 bases, leaving 11 bases between the germline ends.

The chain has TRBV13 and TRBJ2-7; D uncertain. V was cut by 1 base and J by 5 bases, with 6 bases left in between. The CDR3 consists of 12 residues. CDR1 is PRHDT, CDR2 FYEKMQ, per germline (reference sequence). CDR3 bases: TGTGCCAGCAGCTTAGTTCCGAACGAGCAGTACTTC. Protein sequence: CASSLVPNEQYF.

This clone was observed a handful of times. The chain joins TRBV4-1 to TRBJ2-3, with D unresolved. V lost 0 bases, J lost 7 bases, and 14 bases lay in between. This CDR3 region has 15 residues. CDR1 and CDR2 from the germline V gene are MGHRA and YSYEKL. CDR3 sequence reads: CASSQEPPIRNTQYF. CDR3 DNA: TGCGCCAGCAGCCAAGAACCGCCGATAAGAAATACGCAGTATTTT.

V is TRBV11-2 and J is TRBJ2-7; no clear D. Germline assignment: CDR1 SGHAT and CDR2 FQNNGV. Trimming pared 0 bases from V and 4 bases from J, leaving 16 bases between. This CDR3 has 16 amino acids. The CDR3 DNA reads TGTGCCAGCAGCTTAGATCCCGCCGGCAGTATGTACGAGCAGTACTTC. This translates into CASSLDPAGSMYEQYF.

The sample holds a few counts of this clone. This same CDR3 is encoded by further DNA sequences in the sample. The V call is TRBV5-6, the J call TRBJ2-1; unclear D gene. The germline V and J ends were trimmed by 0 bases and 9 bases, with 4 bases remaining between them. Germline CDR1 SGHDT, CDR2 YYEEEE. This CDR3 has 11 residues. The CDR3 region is CASSLAREQFF. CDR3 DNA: TGTGCCAGCAGCTTGGCTCGTGAGCAGTTCTTC.

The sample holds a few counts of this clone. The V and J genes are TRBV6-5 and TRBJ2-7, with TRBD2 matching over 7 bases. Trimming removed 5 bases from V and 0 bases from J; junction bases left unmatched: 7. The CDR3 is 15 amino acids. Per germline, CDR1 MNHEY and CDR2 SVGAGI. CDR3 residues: CASSPVAGASYEQYF. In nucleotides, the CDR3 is TGTGCCAGCAGTCCCGTGGCGGGAGCCTCCTACGAGCAGTACTTC.

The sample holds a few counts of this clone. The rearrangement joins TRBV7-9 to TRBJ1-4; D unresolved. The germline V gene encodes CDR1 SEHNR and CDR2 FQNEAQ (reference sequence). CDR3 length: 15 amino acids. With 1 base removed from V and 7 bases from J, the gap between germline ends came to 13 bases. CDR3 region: CASSLEYANGEKLFF. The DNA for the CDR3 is TGTGCCAGCAGCTTAGAGTATGCTAATGGTGAAAAACTGTTTTTT.

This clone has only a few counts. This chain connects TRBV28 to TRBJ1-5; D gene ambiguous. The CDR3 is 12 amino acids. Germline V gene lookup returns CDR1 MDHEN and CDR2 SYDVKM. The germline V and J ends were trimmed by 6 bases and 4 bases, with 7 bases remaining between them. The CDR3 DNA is TGTGCCAGCAGAGGGAGGAATCAGCCCCAGCATTTT. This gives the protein CASRGRNQPQHF.

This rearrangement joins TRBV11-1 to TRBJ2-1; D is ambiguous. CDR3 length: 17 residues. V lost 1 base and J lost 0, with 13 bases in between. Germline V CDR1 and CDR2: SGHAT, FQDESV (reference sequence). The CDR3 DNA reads TGTGCCAGCAGCTTAGGGTATAAGGTGGGCTCCTACAATGAGCAGTTCTTC. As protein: CASSLGYKVGSYNEQFF.

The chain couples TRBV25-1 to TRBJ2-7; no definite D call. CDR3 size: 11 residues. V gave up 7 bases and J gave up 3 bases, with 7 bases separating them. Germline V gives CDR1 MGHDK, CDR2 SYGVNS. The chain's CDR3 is CASTENYEQYF. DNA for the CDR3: TGTGCCAGCACCGAAAACTACGAGCAGTACTTC.

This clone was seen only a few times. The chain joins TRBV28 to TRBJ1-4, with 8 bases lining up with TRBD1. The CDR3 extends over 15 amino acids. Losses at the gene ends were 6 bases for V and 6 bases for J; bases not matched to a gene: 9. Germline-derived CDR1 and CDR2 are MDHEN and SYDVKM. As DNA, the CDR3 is TGTGCCAGCAGCAGACCAGGGGGCGCCCATGAAAAACTGTTTTTT. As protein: CASSRPGGAHEKLFF.

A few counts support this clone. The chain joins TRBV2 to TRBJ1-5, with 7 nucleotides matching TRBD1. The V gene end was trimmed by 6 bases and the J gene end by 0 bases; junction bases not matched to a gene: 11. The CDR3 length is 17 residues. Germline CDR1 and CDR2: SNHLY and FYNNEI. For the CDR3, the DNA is TGTGCCAGCAGCCCAGCGGGACAGAGTAATAGCAATCAGCCCCAGCATTTT. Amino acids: CASSPAGQSNSNQPQHF.

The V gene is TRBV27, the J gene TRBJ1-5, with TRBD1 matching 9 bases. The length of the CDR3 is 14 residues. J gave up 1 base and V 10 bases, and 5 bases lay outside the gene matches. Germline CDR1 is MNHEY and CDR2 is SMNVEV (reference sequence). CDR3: CATGQGLSNQPQHF. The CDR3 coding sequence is TGTGCCACGGGACAGGGACTGAGCAATCAGCCCCAGCATTTT.

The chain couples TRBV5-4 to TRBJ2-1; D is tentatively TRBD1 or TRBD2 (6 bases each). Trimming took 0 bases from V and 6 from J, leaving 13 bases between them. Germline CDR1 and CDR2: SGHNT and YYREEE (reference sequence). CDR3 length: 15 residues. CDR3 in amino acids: CASSLGGAAPNEQFF. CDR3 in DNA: TGTGCCAGCAGCTTGGGGGGGGCTGCCCCCAATGAGCAGTTCTTC.

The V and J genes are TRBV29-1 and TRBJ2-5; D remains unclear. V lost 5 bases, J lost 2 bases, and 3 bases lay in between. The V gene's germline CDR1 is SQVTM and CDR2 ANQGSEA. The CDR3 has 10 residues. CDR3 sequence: CSVLQETQYF. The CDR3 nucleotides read TGCAGCGTTCTACAAGAGACCCAGTACTTC. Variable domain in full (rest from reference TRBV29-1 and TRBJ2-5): SAVISQKPSRDICQRGTSLTIQCQVDSQVTMMFWYRQQPGQSLTLIATANQGSEATYESGFVIDKFPISRPNLTFSTLTVSNMSPEDSSIYLCSVLQETQYFGPGTRLLVL.

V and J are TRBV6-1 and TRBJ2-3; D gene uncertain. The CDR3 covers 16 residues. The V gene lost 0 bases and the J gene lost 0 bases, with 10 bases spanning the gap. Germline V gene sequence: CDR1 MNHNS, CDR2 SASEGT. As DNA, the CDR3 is TGTGCCAGCAGTGAAGCGCTGTCATCTAGCACAGATACGCAGTATTTT. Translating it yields CASSEALSSSTDTQYF.